This T cell receptor beta chain derives from a study of shared clonotypes between healthy human individuals. Study-wide results and caveats: Specimens sampled were limited to blood, with tissue repertoires likely differing. Rarefaction exposed incomplete sorted-subset sequencing despite large depth.

The table came from immunoSEQ multiplex PCR; TCRdb's copy has only in-frame clones and leaves some out. The repertoire has more than 900,000 clones, about 80% of them found once; the top ten carry roughly 0.55%. With respect to this clone: The antigen is unknown.

The sequencing input was memory CD4+ T cells from PBMCs. The subset was: CD45RA-negative fraction. The sequence came from a man aged 18 to 29 in good health. Some clones in this sample may be carry-over from other donors' samples.

The CDR3 sequence is CASSLRAGARANYGYTF. The CDR3 DNA reads TGCGCCAGCAGCTTGCGGGCAGGGGCGAGAGCTAACTATGGCTACACCTTC. The J gene is TRBJ1-2, the V gene TRBV5-1, with D maybe TRBD1 (6 bases). Germline V gives CDR1 SGHRS, CDR2 YFSETQ. The CDR3 has 17 residues. The V gene lost 1 base and the J gene lost 0 bases, with 16 bases spanning the gap.